The present T cell receptor (beta chain) was sequenced within a study of blood T cell repertoires in COVID-19. Sequencing was performed with immunoSEQ multiplex PCR; in TCRdb, only in-frame clones are kept and a portion is missing. The table has approximately 75,000 clones, around 67% seen once; the top ten hold about 2.5%. The V gene lost 4 bases and the J gene lost 4 bases, with 14 bases spanning the gap. Germline CDR1 reads SGHDT; CDR2 reads YYEEEE. This CDR3 is 14 amino acids long. The source material was peripheral blood. This sequence was found in a human donor with acute or convalescent COVID-19. The donor label of this sample is uncertain. The V and J genes are TRBV5-6 and TRBJ1-2; a possible D gene is TRBD1 (6 bases). CDR3 protein: CASSTGTNLYGYTF. Written as DNA, the CDR3 is TGTGCCAGCAGCACAGGGACAAACCTCTATGGCTACACCTTC. Filled out from reference TRBV5-6 and TRBJ1-2, the complete variable domain reads DAGVTQSPTHLIKTRGQQVTLRCSPKSGHDTVSWYQQALGQGPQFIFQYYEEEERQRGNFPDRFSGHQFPNYSSELNVNALLLGDSALYLCASSTGTNLYGYTFGSGTRLTVV.